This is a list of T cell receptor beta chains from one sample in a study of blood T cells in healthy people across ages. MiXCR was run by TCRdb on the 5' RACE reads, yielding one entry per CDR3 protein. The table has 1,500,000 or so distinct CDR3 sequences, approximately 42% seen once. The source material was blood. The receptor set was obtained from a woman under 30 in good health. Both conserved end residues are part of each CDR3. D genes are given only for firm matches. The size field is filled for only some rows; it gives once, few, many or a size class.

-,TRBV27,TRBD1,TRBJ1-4,TGTGCCAGCAGCCGTGGACAGGGGGCATTATCTGAAAAACTGTTTTTT,CASSRGQGALSEKLFF
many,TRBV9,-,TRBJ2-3,TGTGCCAGCAGCGTAGCCGGGAGAGAGACAGATACGCAGTATTTT,CASSVAGRETDTQYF
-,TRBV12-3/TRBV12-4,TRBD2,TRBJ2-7,TGTGCCAGCAGTTCTCTTAGCGGGAGGGGAGAGCAGTACTTC,CASSSLSGRGEQYF
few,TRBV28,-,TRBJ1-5,TGTGCCAGCAGTTCCCCCAGGGAGTTCGGCAATCAGCCCCAGCATTTT,CASSSPREFGNQPQHF
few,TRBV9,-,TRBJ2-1,TGTGCCAGCAGCGTAGGTCCGGCTGCTGAGCAGTTCTTC,CASSVGPAAEQFF
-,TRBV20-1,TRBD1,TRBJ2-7,TGCAGTGCTAGAGATCAAGGACAGGGCTACGAGCAGTACTTC,CSARDQGQGYEQYF
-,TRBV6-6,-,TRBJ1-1,TGTGCCAGCAGTTACACAGTAGTCATGAACACTGAAGCTTTCTTT,CASSYTVVMNTEAFF
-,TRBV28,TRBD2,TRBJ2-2,TGTGCCAGCAGTTCCAGCGGGACCCACACCGGGGAGCTGTTTTTT,CASSSSGTHTGELFF
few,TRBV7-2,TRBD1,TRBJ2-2,TGTGCCAGCAGCTTAAAACGGGACAGTCGGCTGTTTTTT,CASSLKRDSRLFF
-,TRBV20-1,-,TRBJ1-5,TGCAGTGCTAGCGACCATGGGGGCTCAAGTAGCAATCAGCCCCAGCATTTT,CSASDHGGSSSNQPQHF
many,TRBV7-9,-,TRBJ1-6,TGTGCCAGCAGCTTTAATTCACCCCTCCACTTT,CASSFNSPLHF
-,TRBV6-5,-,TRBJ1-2,TGTGCCAGCAGTTATGGGCTAGAGGGTTCGCGAGGCTACACCTTC,CASSYGLEGSRGYTF
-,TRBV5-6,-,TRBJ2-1,TGTGCCAGCAGCTTGTTTACCCAGAGCTCCTACAATGAGCAGTTCTTC,CASSLFTQSSYNEQFF
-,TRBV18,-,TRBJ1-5,TGTGCCAGCTCACCCCTATCGGGTTATCAGCCCCAGCATTTT,CASSPLSGYQPQHF
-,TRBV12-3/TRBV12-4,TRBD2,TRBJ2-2,TGTGCCATCCCGGGGACTAGGAACACCGGGGAGCTGTTTTTT,CAIPGTRNTGELFF
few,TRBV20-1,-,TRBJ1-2,TGCAGTGCCCGGATTAGAGCGGACTTCTATGGCTACACCTTC,CSARIRADFYGYTF
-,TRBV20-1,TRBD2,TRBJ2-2,TGCAGTGCTGCCAGCGGGAGTAACACCGGGGAGCTGTTTTTT,CSAASGSNTGELFF
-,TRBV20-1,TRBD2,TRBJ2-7,TGCAGTGCTAGGACTAGCGGGACCTCCTACAATGAGCAGTACTTC,CSARTSGTSYNEQYF
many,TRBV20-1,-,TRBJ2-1,TGCAGTGCTGAGTTGGACGCCGACAATGAGCAGTTCTTC,CSAELDADNEQFF
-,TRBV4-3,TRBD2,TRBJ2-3,TGCGCCAGCAGCCCACTAGCGGGAGTTACGCAGTATTTT,CASSPLAGVTQYF
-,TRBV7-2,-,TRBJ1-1,TGTGCCAGCAGGCTCATGGGCAGAGGGAACACTGAAGCTTTCTTT,CASRLMGRGNTEAFF
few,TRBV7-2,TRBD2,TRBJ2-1,TGTGCCAGCAGCCCGGCTCTAGCGGGGAGAAACAATGAGCAGTTCTTC,CASSPALAGRNNEQFF
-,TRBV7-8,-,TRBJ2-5,TGTGCCAGCAGCACCCACCTAAGCCTGGAGACCCAGTACTTC,CASSTHLSLETQYF
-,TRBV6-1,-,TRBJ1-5,TGTGCCAGCAGTGAAATCGCAGGGAATCAGCCCCAGCATTTT,CASSEIAGNQPQHF
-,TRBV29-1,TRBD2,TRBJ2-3,TGCGGCGTTGAAGCCTATAGCGGGAGCGGAGATACGCAGTATTTT,CGVEAYSGSGDTQYF
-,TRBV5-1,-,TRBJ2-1,TGCGCCAGCAGCTTGGAGCGCCCTCCTGATGAGCAGTTCTTC,CASSLERPPDEQFF
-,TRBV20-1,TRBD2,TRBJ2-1,TGCAGTGCTAGGCCTCTAGCGGGAGGATCCTACAATAAGCAGTTCTTC,CSARPLAGGSYNKQFF
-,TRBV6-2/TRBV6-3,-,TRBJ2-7,TGTGCCAGCAGTTACGGCGGACAGACCACCTACGAGCAGTACTTC,CASSYGGQTTYEQYF
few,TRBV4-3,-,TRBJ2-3,TGCGCCAGCAGCCCTTATATAGGACAGTCTAGCACAGATACGCAGTATTTT,CASSPYIGQSSTDTQYF
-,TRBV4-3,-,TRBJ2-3,TGCGCCAGCAGCCAGGATACGGCGACAGATACGCAGTATTTT,CASSQDTATDTQYF
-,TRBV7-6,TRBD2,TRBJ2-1,TGTGCCAGCAGCTCCCTAGCGGGGGTGGCCTACAATGAGCAGTTCTTC,CASSSLAGVAYNEQFF
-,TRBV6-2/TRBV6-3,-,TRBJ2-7,TGTGCCAGCAGTATACGCTACGAGCAGTACTTC,CASSIRYEQYF
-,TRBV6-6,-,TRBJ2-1,TGTGCCAGCAGTTACATGGCGGATCATGAGCAGTTCTTC,CASSYMADHEQFF
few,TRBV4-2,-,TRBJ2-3,TGTGCCAGCAGCCAAGATCTTGCGCGCACAGATACGCAGTATTTT,CASSQDLARTDTQYF